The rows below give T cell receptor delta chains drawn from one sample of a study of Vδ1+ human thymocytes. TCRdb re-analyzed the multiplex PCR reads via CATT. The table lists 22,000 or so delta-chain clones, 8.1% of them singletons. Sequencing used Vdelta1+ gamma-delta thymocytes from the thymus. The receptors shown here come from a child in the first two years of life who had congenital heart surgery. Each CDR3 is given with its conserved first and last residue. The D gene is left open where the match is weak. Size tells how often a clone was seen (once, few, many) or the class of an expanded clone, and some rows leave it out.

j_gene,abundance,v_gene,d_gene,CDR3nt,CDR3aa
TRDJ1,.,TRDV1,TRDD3,TGTGCTCTTGGGGAAGTTACCTACTGGGGGATAAAGTACACCGATAAACTCATCTTT,CALGEVTYWGIKYTDKLIF
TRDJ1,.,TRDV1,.,TGTGCTCTTGGGGTCACCTTCCCCCGCATGGGGGGATTAGGCGAAAAACTCATCTTT,CALGVTFPRMGGLGEKLIF
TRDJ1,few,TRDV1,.,TGTGCTCTTGGGGAATCCGCCTTACTCACCGATAAACTCATCTTT,CALGESALLTDKLIF
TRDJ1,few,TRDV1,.,TGTGCTCTTGGGGGAACTTACCTAGACCGGGAGGTGACTGGGTATTTCGATAAACTCATCTTT,CALGGTYLDREVTGYFDKLIF
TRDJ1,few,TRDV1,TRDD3,TGTGCTCTTGGGGAACTGGGTTCCTCCCGACTGGGGTACACCGATAAACTCATCTTT,CALGELGSSRLGYTDKLIF
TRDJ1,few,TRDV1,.,TGTGCTCTTGGGGAACGGGCCCTCCTAGGGCTGGGGACCCTACACACCGATAAACTCATCTTT,CALGERALLGLGTLHTDKLIF
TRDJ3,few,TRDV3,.,TGTGCCTTTGGGGGAAGACGCTCCTGGGACACCCGACAGATGTTTTTC,CAFGGRRSWDTRQMFF
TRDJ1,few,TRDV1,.,TGTGCTCTTGGGGATGCCTTAAGCGGGGACACCGATAAACTCATCTTT,CALGDALSGDTDKLIF
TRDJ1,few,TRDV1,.,TGTGCTCTTGGGATCAGAGGGTACTCGTACACCGATAAACTCATCTTT,CALGIRGYSYTDKLIF
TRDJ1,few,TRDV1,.,TGTGCTCTTATTCTTTGCGGGGATGAGGTGCTAGCCGATAAACTCATCTTT,CALILCGDEVLADKLIF
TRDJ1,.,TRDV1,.,TGTGCTCTTGGGTCAAGAGGGTCCGCAGGAATGGGGAGGGATAAACTCATCTTT,CALGSRGSAGMGRDKLIF
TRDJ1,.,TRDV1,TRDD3,TGTGCTCTTGGGATAACCCCCGGCCTGGGGGATACAGATAAACTCATCTTT,CALGITPGLGDTDKLIF
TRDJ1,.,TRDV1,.,TGTGCTCTTGGGTCCGTCTCCGGATACTGGAGCGATAAACTCATCTTT,CALGSVSGYWSDKLIF
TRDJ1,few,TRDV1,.,TGTGCTCTTGGGGAATGTACGAATGGTACGACCTTCCTACATCTAGGGGGATACGAGTACACCGATAAACTCATCTTT,CALGECTNGTTFLHLGGYEYTDKLIF
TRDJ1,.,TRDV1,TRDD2,TGTGCTCTTGGCCCCAACCTGCTTCCTACCCCACCGCTCGATAAACTCATCTTT,CALGPNLLPTPPLDKLIF
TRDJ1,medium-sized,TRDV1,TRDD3,TGTGCTCTTGGGGATTGCTGTACTGGGGGATACATAGGGCACACCGATAAACTCATCTTT,CALGDCCTGGYIGHTDKLIF